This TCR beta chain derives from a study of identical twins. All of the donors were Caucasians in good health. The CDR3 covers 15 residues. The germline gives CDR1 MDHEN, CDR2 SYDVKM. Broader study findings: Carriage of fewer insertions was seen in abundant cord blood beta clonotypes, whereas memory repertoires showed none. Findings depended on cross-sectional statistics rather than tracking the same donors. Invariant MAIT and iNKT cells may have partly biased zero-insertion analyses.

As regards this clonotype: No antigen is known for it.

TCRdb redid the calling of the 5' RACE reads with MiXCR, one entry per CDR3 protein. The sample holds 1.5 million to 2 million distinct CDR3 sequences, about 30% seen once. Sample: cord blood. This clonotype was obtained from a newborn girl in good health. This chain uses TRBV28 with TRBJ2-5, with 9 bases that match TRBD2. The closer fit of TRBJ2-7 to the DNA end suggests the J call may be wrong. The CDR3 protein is CASSFSSSGTYEQYF. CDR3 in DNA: TGTGCCAGCAGTTTCTCGTCTAGCGGGACCTACGAGCAGTACTTC.